These 23 T cell receptor beta chains originate from one sample sequenced in a study of PD-L1 blockade in urothelial cancer (dated by TCRdb to 2017 to 2019). The receptor library was made with the immunoSEQ multiplex PCR assay. The table comes from immuneACCESS by way of TCRdb, which keeps in-frame sequences with V and J called. Part of the clones is missing from these tables; in studies checked, under half for an unresolved V gene and the rest for unknown reasons. Present in this sample are some 28,000 clones, roughly 76% of which were seen just once. About 1.9% of the sample is taken by the ten largest. The material was PBMCs, obtained around atezolizumab (anti-PD-L1) treatment. Every receptor here comes from a man in his fifties or sixties with urothelial cancer.

V gene TRBV11-3 combines with J gene TRBJ1-1, with a tentative D call TRBD1 (5 bases). V was cut by 8 bases and J by 1 base, with 8 bases left in between. This CDR3 is built from 12 residues. Per the germline V gene, CDR1 is SGHNT and CDR2 is YENEEA. The CDR3 protein is CASSRENTEAFF. The DNA of the CDR3 is TGTGCCAGCTCCAGGGAGAACACTGAAGCTTTCTTT.

The rearrangement joins TRBV7-9 to TRBJ1-4, with TRBD1 identical over 7 bases. J was trimmed by 2 bases and V by 2 bases; bases with no gene match: 2. The V gene's germline CDR1 is SEHNR and CDR2 FQNEAQ (reference sequence). The CDR3 runs to 15 residues. The CDR3 DNA reads as TGTGCCAGCAGCTTAACGACAGGGACTAATGAAAAACTGTTTTTT. Translating gives CASSLTTGTNEKLFF.

V usage is TRBV18 and J usage is TRBJ2-6, with TRBD2 matching 7 bases. Germline assignment: CDR1 KGHSH and CDR2 LQKENI. The CDR3 loop spans 18 amino acids. With 2 bases clipped from V and 0 bases from J, the junction kept 7 bases outside the gene matches. CDR3 sequence: CASSPMGGDTSGANVLTF. The CDR3 DNA reads as TGTGCCAGCTCACCAATGGGAGGGGATACCTCTGGGGCCAACGTCCTGACTTTC.

In its sample, this clone ranks as medium-sized (0.01 to 0.1%). This rearrangement joins TRBV6-1 to TRBJ1-5; no definite D call. The CDR3 extends over 13 amino acids. V was cut by 8 bases and J by 5 bases, with 13 bases left in between. Germline V gene sequence: CDR1 MNHNS, CDR2 SASEGT. The CDR3 region is CASESRGYQPQHF. In DNA, the CDR3 is TGTGCCAGCGAATCACGAGGGTATCAGCCCCAGCATTTT.

V gene TRBV2 combines with J gene TRBJ2-7; D remains unclear. The V end lost 5 bases, the J end lost 2 bases, and 7 bases lay between the germline ends. Germline assignment: CDR1 SNHLY and CDR2 FYNNEI. This CDR3 has 12 residues. The CDR3 sequence is CASSYTTYEQYF. The CDR3, as DNA: TGTGCCAGCAGTTACACAACCTACGAGCAGTACTTC.

V is TRBV7-9 and J is TRBJ1-4; 10 bases agree with TRBD1. The CDR3 totals 16 residues. The V segment lost 1 base and the J segment 7 bases; nucleotides outside the gene matches: 6. Germline V lookup: CDR1 SEHNR, CDR2 FQNEAQ (reference sequence). The CDR3 DNA reads TGTGCCAGCAGCTTAGGCGACAGGGGGCATCGTGAAAAACTGTTTTTT. This codes for CASSLGDRGHREKLFF.

This chain joins TRBV15 and TRBJ2-2; 13 bases match TRBD2. V lost 3 bases to trimming and J lost 4 bases; unmatched junction nucleotides: 8. Looked up from germline, CDR1 is LNHNV and CDR2 is YYDKDF (reference sequence). The length of the CDR3 is 18 residues. The CDR3 DNA follows: TGTGCCACCAGCAGTGGACTAGCGGGAGCTCATGGCACCGGGGAGCTGTTTTTT. This encodes CATSSGLAGAHGTGELFF.

This clone was detected only a few times. The chain combines TRBV9 with TRBJ1-1; D remains ambiguous. Trimming stripped 0 bases from V and 3 bases from J, with 12 bases between. The CDR3 has 15 amino acids. Germline CDR1 reads SGDLS; CDR2 reads YYNGEE. CDR3 protein: CASSVEGSGDTEAFF. As DNA, the CDR3 is TGTGCCAGCAGCGTAGAGGGCAGCGGGGACACTGAAGCTTTCTTT. Full variable domain (remainder filled in from reference TRBV9 and TRBJ1-1): DSGVTQTPKHLITATGQRVTLRCSPRSGDLSVYWYQQSLDQGLQFLIQYYNGEERAKGNILERFSAQQFPDLHSELNLSSLELGDSALYFCASSVEGSGDTEAFFGQGTRLTVV.

The rearrangement joins TRBV7-9 to TRBJ1-2; TRBD1 is a possible D gene (6 bases). Deletions cut 0 bases from V and 6 bases from J, with 8 bases between. The germline V gene has CDR1 SEHNR and CDR2 FQNEAQ (reference sequence). The CDR3 covers 13 residues. The chain's CDR3 is CASSLAGGHGYTF. The CDR3, as DNA: TGTGCCAGCAGCTTAGCAGGGGGTCATGGCTACACCTTC.

The chain has TRBV5-8 and TRBJ2-3; TRBD2 might be the D (6 bases). Germline V gene sequence: CDR1 SGHTS, CDR2 YDEGEE. The ends were cut back, 5 bases at V and 0 bases at J, with 16 bases in the middle. The CDR3 covers 16 residues. For the CDR3, the DNA is TGTGCCAGCAGTCCTCACGGCCGGGGGAGCACAGATACGCAGTATTTT. Translated, it gives CASSPHGRGSTDTQYF.

The chain combines TRBV11-3 with TRBJ2-3; 12 nucleotides match TRBD2. The germline V gene encodes CDR1 SGHNT and CDR2 YENEEA. The CDR3 is 16 residues long. Trimming at V came to 4 bases and at J to 1 base, leaving 3 bases not matched to a gene. DNA for the CDR3: TGTGCCAGCAGCTGGACTAGCGGGGAGGGCACAGATACGCAGTATTTT. Translation gives CASSWTSGEGTDTQYF.

Remarks on this clone: One end of the junction does not line up with germline, which may come from a read error. The V gene is TRBV7-2, the J gene TRBJ1-6; tentatively, D is TRBD1 (6 bases). CDR3 length: 14 amino acids. CDR1 SGHTA and CDR2 FQGNSA come from the germline V gene. The CDR3: CASSIAGVQSPLHF. In DNA form, the CDR3 reads TGTGCCAGCAGCATAGCAGGGGTGCAGTCACCCCTCCACTTT. The whole variable domain, remainder taken from reference TRBV7-2 and TRBJ1-6, is GAGVSQSPSNKVTEKGKDVELRCDPISGHTALYWYRQSLGQGLEFLIYFQGNSAPDKSGLPSDRFSAERTGGSVSTLTIQRTQQEDSAVYLCASSIAGVQSPLHFGNGTRLTVT.

The chain couples TRBV9 to TRBJ2-2; possibly TRBD2 for D (6 bases). Germline values: CDR1 SGDLS, CDR2 YYNGEE. The CDR3 sequence is 18 residues long. V shed 1 base and J shed 2 bases, with 18 bases lying between them. CDR3 DNA sequence: TGTGCCAGCAGCGTAAGGGACTCAGCGATACTAAACACCGGGGAGCTGTTTTTT. Translated, it gives CASSVRDSAILNTGELFF.

This clone occurred once. CDR3 DNA sequence: TGTGCCAGCAGTTACTCAGGCAGGGTGGTGAGTGGCTACACCTTC. It yields the protein CASSYSGRVVSGYTF. The chain couples TRBV6-5 to TRBJ1-2, with TRBD1 as a possible D gene (5 bases). V shed 0 bases and J shed 7 bases, with 15 bases lying between them. CDR1 and CDR2 (germline): MNHEY, SVGAGI. The CDR3 loop spans 15 amino acids.

The chain couples TRBV2 to TRBJ1-1; 7 bases agree with TRBD1. The CDR3 spans 14 residues. After removal of 4 bases from V and 5 bases from J, the junction contained 7 bases not matched to a gene. CDR1 is SNHLY, CDR2 FYNNEI, per germline. In DNA, the CDR3 is TGTGCCAGCAGTGGGGTCCAGGGGGTGACTGAAGCTTTCTTT. Its translation is CASSGVQGVTEAFF.

The chain has TRBV7-9 and TRBJ2-7; D is possibly TRBD1 (6 bases). This CDR3 is built from 15 residues. V lost 5 bases to trimming and J lost 3 bases, with 17 bases between them. Germline CDR1 is SEHNR and CDR2 is FQNEAQ (reference sequence). The CDR3 sequence: CASSADSTPYYEQYV. DNA of the CDR3: TGTGCCAGCAGCGCGGACAGTACCCCTTACTACGAGCAGTACGTC.

J is TRBJ2-1 and V is TRBV13, with D unresolved. Germline V lookup: CDR1 PRHDT, CDR2 FYEKMQ (reference sequence). This CDR3 contains 15 residues. The V gene lost 2 bases and the J gene lost 0 bases, with 8 bases spanning the gap. The CDR3 protein is CASSLRESSYNEQFF. CDR3 DNA: TGTGCCAGCAGCTTACGAGAGAGCTCCTACAATGAGCAGTTCTTC.

The chain joins TRBV27 to TRBJ2-2, with D maybe TRBD1 (6 bases). V gave up 7 bases and J gave up 5 bases, with 20 bases separating them. This CDR3 comprises 16 residues. Germline V gene lookup returns CDR1 MNHEY and CDR2 SMNVEV (reference sequence). In nucleotides, the CDR3 is TGTGCCAGCATAAGCCTCGGCAGGGGTCCGACCGGGGAGCTGTTTTTT. It specifies CASISLGRGPTGELFF.

This clone showed up just once. The gene calls are TRBV12-5 and TRBJ2-1, with TRBD2 matching over 14 bases. V trimming: 6 bases; J trimming: 13 bases; junction bases outside the gene matches: 17. The CDR3 loop spans 17 amino acids. Per the germline V gene, CDR1 is LGHNT and CDR2 is FRNRAP. CDR3 sequence reads: CASGGVGIGTSGSEQFF. The CDR3 DNA follows: TGTGCTAGTGGGGGAGTCGGAATCGGGACTAGCGGGAGCGAACAGTTCTTC.

The chain couples TRBV9 to TRBJ2-5; 11 nucleotides line up with TRBD1. Germline V CDR1 and CDR2: SGDLS, YYNGEE. V lost 3 bases, J lost 3 bases, and 4 bases stayed unmatched. This CDR3 contains 15 residues. For the CDR3, the DNA is TGTGCCAGCAGCGGAGGGACAGGGGGAAAAGAGACCCAGTACTTC. Amino acid sequence: CASSGGTGGKETQYF.

This chain uses TRBV29-1 with TRBJ1-2, with unresolved D. The CDR3 runs 10 residues. CDR1 is SQVTM, CDR2 ANQGSEA, per germline. Between the trimmed V and J ends, which lost 4 bases and 6 bases, there was a span of 6 bases. The CDR3 DNA reads TGCAGCGTTGGGAGGGATGGCTACACCTTC. It codes for CSVGRDGYTF.

The chain joins TRBV18 to TRBJ1-5; D is unresolved. Trimming cost V 3 bases and J 5 bases, with 8 bases left between them. The CDR3 covers 13 residues. CDR1 and CDR2 from the germline V gene are KGHSH and LQKENI. The CDR3, as DNA: TGTGCCAGCTCACCGAGTCGAGATCAGCCCCAGCATTTT. It codes for CASSPSRDQPQHF.

The V call is TRBV5-1, the J call TRBJ2-7, with a weak D call TRBD1 (5 bases). V shed 4 bases and J shed 1 base, with 15 bases lying between them. Germline CDR1 is SGHRS and CDR2 is YFSETQ. This CDR3 region has 15 residues. CDR3 in DNA: TGCGCCAGCAGCAAGGAGCAGGGTTCTTCCTACGAGCAGTACGTC. Its protein product is CASSKEQGSSYEQYV.